These 24 T cell receptor beta chains were sequenced from one sample in a study of T cells in Graves' hyperthyroidism and ophthalmopathy. Amplification of TCR beta CDR3 regions was performed using RNA transcripts as template. Researchers ran a first-round RT-PCR on the TCR CDR3 using the HTBI primer set. TCRdb fed the multiplex PCR reads into MiXCR, producing one record per CDR3 protein. Among 550,000 to 800,000 distinct CDR3 sequences listed, 15% to 20% were seen once. Sequenced material: blood. The receptors come from a man aged 18-30 years with Graves' hyperthyroidism.

At least ten counts were recorded for this clonotype. The chain has TRBV6-2 or TRBV6-3 and TRBJ1-1; D gene unclear. Trimming removed 0 bases at V and 3 bases at J, with 14 bases between. The CDR3 spans 16 residues. Looked up from germline, CDR1 is MNHEY and CDR2 is SVGEGT. The CDR3 DNA follows: TGTGCCAGCAGTTACTCGATTGGGCTGCATGACACTGAAGCTTTCTTT. Encoded protein: CASSYSIGLHDTEAFF.

This clonotype showed up many times. The gene calls are TRBV20-1 and TRBJ1-1, with D unclear. Deletions cut 5 bases from V and 1 base from J, with 11 bases between. CDR3 size: 13 residues. Germline CDR1 and CDR2: DFQATT and SNEGSKA (reference sequence). CDR3 sequence: CSARMSRNTEAFF. CDR3 sequence (DNA): TGCAGTGCTCGAATGAGCAGGAACACTGAAGCTTTCTTT.

This clonotype was found many times. The genes are TRBV27 and TRBJ2-1, with 7 bases matching TRBD2. This CDR3 is built from 12 residues. V gave up 7 bases and J gave up 10 bases; unmatched junction bases: 7. The germline CDR1 and CDR2 sequences are MNHEY and SMNVEV (reference sequence). CDR3 residues: CASMAGVGEQFF. In DNA form, the CDR3 reads TGTGCCAGCATGGCGGGAGTTGGAGAGCAGTTCTTC.

This clonotype was counted many times. The chain joins TRBV20-1 to TRBJ1-2; D ambiguous. V lost 6 bases, J lost 4 bases, and 15 bases lay in between. The CDR3 length is 13 residues. Germline CDR1 reads DFQATT; CDR2 reads SNEGSKA (reference sequence). In DNA, the CDR3 is TGCAGTGCCTGGGAAGGACCGCGCTATGGCTACACCTTC. It encodes CSAWEGPRYGYTF.

The chain combines TRBV24-1 with TRBJ1-5; D ambiguous. This CDR3 spans 16 amino acids. Trimming took 5 bases from V and 0 from J, leaving 13 bases between them. Germline CDR1 KGHDR, CDR2 SFDVKD. As DNA, the CDR3 is TGTGCCACCAGTGCGGCGACGGGCTATAGCAATCAGCCCCAGCATTTT. Residues: CATSAATGYSNQPQHF.

This clonotype was observed at least ten times. V and J are TRBV27 and TRBJ2-7; D unclear. Trimming took off 3 bases at V and 7 bases at J, with 16 bases between the two ends. The CDR3 has 14 amino acids. CDR1 is MNHEY, CDR2 SMNVEV, per germline (reference sequence). Here the CDR3 DNA reads TGTGCCAGCAGTTTTTATGGCCGGTGGGAAGAGCAGTACTTC. Encoded protein: CASSFYGRWEEQYF.

This clonotype showed up just once. This chain joins TRBV28 and TRBJ2-5; TRBD2 might be the D (6 bases). CDR1 is MDHEN and CDR2 is SYDVKM in the germline V gene. This CDR3 contains 15 residues. Trimming removed 2 bases from V and 2 bases from J, with 12 bases in between. The CDR3 DNA follows: TGTGCCAGCAGTTTAGGAGGGCATTCGCAAGAGACCCAGTACTTC. Its protein is CASSLGGHSQETQYF.

Many counts were recorded for this clonotype. The genes are TRBV20-1 and TRBJ2-7; perhaps TRBD2 as D (6 bases). The CDR3 covers 13 residues. The germline CDR1 and CDR2 sequences are DFQATT and SNEGSKA (reference sequence). The germline V and J ends were trimmed by 4 bases and 7 bases, with 17 bases remaining between them. For the CDR3, the DNA is TGCAGTGCTACCGACCAGGGACTGGGAGAGCAGTACTTC. It yields the protein CSATDQGLGEQYF.

This chain joins TRBV5-1 and TRBJ2-3; 7 bases align to TRBD1. This CDR3 is built from 16 residues. Germline V CDR1 and CDR2: SGHRS, YFSETQ. The V and J ends lost 3 bases and 3 bases, in that order; junction bases with no gene match: 10. CDR3 nucleotide sequence: TGCGCCAGCAGCTGGTGGCAGGGGGATGGTACAGATACGCAGTATTTT. Translating gives CASSWWQGDGTDTQYF.

There are a few counts of this clonotype. The chain links TRBV14 to TRBJ1-1; D unclear. V lost 0 bases, J lost 0 bases, and 11 bases lay in between. The V gene's germline CDR1 is SGHDN and CDR2 FVKESK. The CDR3 is made up of 16 amino acids. In DNA, the CDR3 is TGTGCCAGCAGCCAAGATTTGGCCTTCCTGAACACTGAAGCTTTCTTT. This sequence encodes CASSQDLAFLNTEAFF.

This clonotype was counted once. A read error may be the cause here, since a much bigger clone is one base away. V is TRBV7-2 and J is TRBJ1-1; D not certain. From germline, CDR1 is SGHTA and CDR2 FQGNSA. This CDR3 has 12 amino acids. V lost 5 bases and J lost 3, with 7 bases in between. The CDR3, as DNA: TGTGCCAGCAGCCCCGAGTACACTGAAGCTTTCTTT. It translates to CASSPEYTEAFF.

The chain is built from TRBV15 and TRBJ2-3, with 7 bases identical to TRBD1. The CDR3 length is 16 residues. Germline values: CDR1 LNHNV, CDR2 YYDKDF (reference sequence). V lost 5 bases and J lost 3; bases outside the gene matches: 11. The CDR3 nucleotides are TGTGCCACCAGCGGGACGGACAGGCCGGGAACAGATACGCAGTATTTT. Translation gives CATSGTDRPGTDTQYF. Full variable domain (missing parts from reference TRBV15 and TRBJ2-3): DAMVIQNPRYQVTQFGKPVTLSCSQTLNHNVMYWYQQKSSQAPKLLFHYYDKDFNNEADTPDNFQSRRPNTSFCFLDIRSPGLGDTAMYLCATSGTDRPGTDTQYFGPGTRLTVL.

This clonotype was detected many times. The CDR3 DNA reads as TGTGCCACCAGCACTAGCGGGTTTGGAGAGCAGTACTTC. Its translation is CATSTSGFGEQYF. This chain joins TRBV2 and TRBJ2-7, with 9 bases matching TRBD2. J gave up 7 bases and V 10 bases, and 11 bases lay outside the gene matches. This CDR3 is 13 amino acids long. The germline V gene encodes CDR1 SNHLY and CDR2 FYNNEI.

This clonotype was observed many times. The chain is built from TRBV12-3 or TRBV12-4 and TRBJ2-7, with TRBD2 matching over 11 bases. With 5 bases clipped from V and 5 bases from J, the junction kept 11 bases outside the gene matches. There are 16 residues in the CDR3. CDR3: CASSLAPGLADHEQYF. The CDR3 DNA reads TGTGCCAGCAGTCTGGCCCCGGGACTAGCGGACCACGAGCAGTACTTC.

This clonotype was counted many times. Here the CDR3 reads CASSTNRGPFWETQYF. In DNA, the CDR3 is TGTGCCAGCAGCACTAACAGGGGGCCGTTTTGGGAGACCCAGTACTTC. V and J are TRBV12-3 or TRBV12-4 and TRBJ2-5, with 9 bases fitting TRBD1. With 6 bases clipped from V and 5 bases from J, the junction kept 13 bases outside the gene matches. The CDR3 is made up of 16 amino acids.

This clonotype was counted at least ten times. The rearrangement uses TRBV6-2 or TRBV6-3 and TRBJ2-2; D is unclear. The germline V gene has CDR1 MNHEY and CDR2 SVGEGT. This CDR3 is 13 amino acids long. V was shortened by 5 bases and J by 3 bases, with 7 bases between the two germline ends. CDR3 DNA sequence: TGTGCCAGCAGTCCCACTTACACCGGGGAGCTGTTTTTT. Translating gives CASSPTYTGELFF.

The gene calls are TRBV19 and TRBJ1-2; D is perhaps TRBD1 (5 bases). Trimming shortened V by 1 base and J by 7 bases, and 13 bases separated the two germline ends. Germline CDR1 and CDR2: LNHDA and SQIVND (reference sequence). The CDR3 runs to 14 residues. CDR3 in amino acids: CASSIAGGASGYTF. The CDR3 DNA sequence: TGTGCCAGTAGTATAGCCGGCGGGGCCTCTGGCTACACCTTC.

The chain employs TRBV7-9 and TRBJ1-2; weak D call: TRBD1 (6 bases). The CDR3 has 13 residues. Looked up from germline, CDR1 is SEHNR and CDR2 is FQNEAQ (reference sequence). Trimming cost V 7 bases and J 6 bases, with 15 bases left between them. The CDR3: CASTPTGGDGYTF. In nucleotides, the CDR3 is TGTGCCAGCACCCCGACAGGAGGGGATGGCTACACCTTC.

CDR3 region: CASSVGNRGTYNEQFF. CDR3 nucleotide sequence: TGTGCCAGCAGCGTAGGGAACAGGGGCACCTACAATGAGCAGTTCTTC. The V gene is TRBV9, the J gene TRBJ2-1; 7 bases match TRBD1. CDR3 length: 16 amino acids. With 0 bases clipped from V and 2 bases from J, the junction kept 5 bases outside the gene matches. The germline CDR1 and CDR2 sequences are SGDLS and YYNGEE.

This sequence joins TRBV29-1 and TRBJ2-3, with D possibly TRBD2 on 5 matching bases. V dropped 8 bases and J dropped 4 bases, with 16 bases sitting between them. The CDR3 is made up of 13 amino acids. CDR1 is SQVTM and CDR2 is ANQGSEA in the germline V gene. The CDR3 here is CSSSWESPDTQYF. In nucleotides, the CDR3 is TGCAGCTCCAGCTGGGAGTCGCCAGATACGCAGTATTTT.

This clonotype was picked up a small number of times. The CDR3 is CASSSAGQGAEEQYF. CDR3 sequence (DNA): TGTGCCAGCAGTTCCGCGGGACAGGGGGCAGAAGAGCAGTACTTC. The chain couples TRBV28 to TRBJ2-7; 12 nucleotides align to TRBD1. Trimming took 4 bases from V and 7 from J; bases not matched to a gene: 8. The germline gives CDR1 MDHEN, CDR2 SYDVKM. This CDR3 region has 15 residues.

This clonotype was found many times. V gene TRBV27 combines with J gene TRBJ2-7, with D possibly TRBD2 on 6 matching bases. V lost 4 bases and J lost 4, with 14 bases in between. The CDR3 consists of 14 residues. Per germline, CDR1 MNHEY and CDR2 SMNVEV (reference sequence). The CDR3 spells CASSSRLVLYEQYF. CDR3 coding DNA: TGTGCCAGCAGTTCCCGACTAGTTCTGTACGAGCAGTACTTC.

This clonotype has a handful of counts. This chain uses TRBV20-1 with TRBJ2-7; the match to TRBD1 covers 8 bases. The CDR3 runs 13 residues. Germline CDR1 and CDR2: DFQATT and SNEGSKA (reference sequence). The trim removed 4 bases at V and 3 bases at J, leaving 5 bases unmatched. CDR3 DNA sequence: TGCAGTGCTACCGACAGGGGAGGCTACGAGCAGTACTTC. Protein sequence: CSATDRGGYEQYF.

A note on this clonotype: With a much larger clone just one base away, this may be a read error. This chain links TRBV10-3 with TRBJ1-1; 7 nucleotides line up with TRBD1. CDR1 ENHRY and CDR2 SYGVKD come from the germline V gene. CDR3 length: 14 residues. V trimming: 2 bases; J trimming: 1 base; junction bases outside the gene matches: 1. The CDR3 is CAISEEGANTEAFF. In DNA form, the CDR3 reads TGTGCCATCAGTGAGGAGGGGGCGAACACTGAAGCTTTCTTT.